This entry is about one TCR beta chain. Its antigen is unidentified. Trimming left V 6 bases short and J 5 bases short, with 13 bases between. The CDR3 has 13 amino acids. CDR1 SEHNR and CDR2 FQNEAQ come from the germline V gene (reference sequence). The data were obtained in a study of cytomegalovirus exposure and HLA in healthy donors. Study overall: Among roughly 180 million T cells, an earlier analysis found 95 million to 140 million unique TCR beta sequences. Study results and caveats: A later analysis reportedly found fewer N-insertions in an Asian-associated ancestry cluster than the approximately 730-donor mean. Earlier results showed most TCR beta V segments being productive about 87% or about 30% of the time. Across all donors, roughly uniform sequencing depth was an assumption of the presence/absence analyses.

The primer mix had 60 Vbeta and 13 Jbeta primers. TCRdb's copy holds only in-frame clones and misses some; the assay was immunoSEQ multiplex PCR. This specimen shows 150,000 or so clones; the ten leading clones hold around 1.5%. The receptor was isolated from a woman in her 50s in good health and CMV-seronegative. The sample comprised PBMCs. This chain links TRBV7-9 with TRBJ1-1, with D unclear. The CDR3 region has the DNA TGTGCCAGCAGGCGGGAGGGAAGTACTGAAGCTTTCTTT. It translates to CASRREGSTEAFF.